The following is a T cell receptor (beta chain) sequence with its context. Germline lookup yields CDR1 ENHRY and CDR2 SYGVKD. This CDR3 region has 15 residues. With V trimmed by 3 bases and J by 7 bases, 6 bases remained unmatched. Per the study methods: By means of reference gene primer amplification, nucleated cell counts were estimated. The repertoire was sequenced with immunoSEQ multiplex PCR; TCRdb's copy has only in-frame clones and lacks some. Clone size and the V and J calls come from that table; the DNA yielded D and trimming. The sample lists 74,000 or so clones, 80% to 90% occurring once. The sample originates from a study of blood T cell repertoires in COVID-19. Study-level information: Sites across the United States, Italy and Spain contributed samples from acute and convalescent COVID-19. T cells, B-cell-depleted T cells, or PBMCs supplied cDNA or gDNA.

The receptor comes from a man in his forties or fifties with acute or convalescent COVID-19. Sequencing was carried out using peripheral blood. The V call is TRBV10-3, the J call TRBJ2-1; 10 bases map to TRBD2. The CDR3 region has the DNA TGTGCCATCAGTGAAGGTCTAGCGGGAGTGAATGAGCAGTTCTTC. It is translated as CAISEGLAGVNEQFF.